The rows below give T cell receptor beta chains drawn from one sample of a study of blood T cell repertoires in COVID-19. Measured with immunoSEQ multiplex PCR; TCRdb has only the in-frame clones, and not every one. The sample shows roughly 270,000 clones, approximately 81% of them seen only once. The sequenced sample was PBMCs or T cells enriched from blood (not recorded which). Receptors were obtained from a woman aged 45-60 years who had recovered from COVID-19. The CDR3 runs from the conserved cysteine through the conserved F or W. A D gene is named only where the DNA matches it firmly. Clone size is stated in some rows and not others, as once, few, many or a class when expanded.

v_call	d_call	j_call	clone_size	cdr3_aa	cdr3_nt
TRBV6-5	TRBD1	TRBJ2-7	.	CASSRDRSYEQYF	TGTGCCAGCAGCCGGGACAGATCCTACGAGCAGTACTTC
TRBV30	.	TRBJ1-6	.	CAWSVRGGSSPLHF	TGTGCCTGGAGTGTACGAGGGGGTAGTTCACCCCTCCACTTT
TRBV2	.	TRBJ1-5	.	CASSEQGLTSQPQHF	TGTGCCAGCAGTGAACAGGGGCTTACGAGTCAGCCCCAGCATTTT
TRBV18	TRBD1	TRBJ1-4	.	CASSLGQGDEKLFF	TGTGCCAGCTCGTTGGGACAGGGAGACGAAAAACTGTTTTTT
TRBV11-3	.	TRBJ1-5	.	CASLMVPGDKRQPQHF	TGTGCCAGCTTAATGGTCCCGGGGGATAAGCGGCAGCCCCAGCATTTT
TRBV6-6	TRBD1	TRBJ2-7	many	CASSLAQEGQVHYEQYF	TGTGCCAGCAGTCTGGCCCAAGAGGGACAGGTCCACTACGAGCAGTACTTC
TRBV20-1	.	TRBJ2-5	.	CSASLEDIQETQYF	TGCAGTGCTAGTCTCGAAGACATCCAAGAGACCCAGTACTTC
TRBV6-2/TRBV6-3	.	TRBJ1-4	many	CASSYLEKLFF	TGTGCCAGCAGTTACCTGGAAAAACTGTTTTTT
TRBV3-1/TRBV3-2	.	TRBJ2-5	.	CASSQAPSTSWTQYF	TGTGCCAGCAGCCAAGCTCCTTCTACTAGCTGGACCCAGTACTTC
TRBV6-1	.	TRBJ1-2	.	CASSPSTADYGYTF	TGTGCCAGCAGTCCTTCGACGGCGGACTATGGCTACACCTTC
TRBV7-9	.	TRBJ2-1	.	CASSLVRGSSYNEQFF	TGTGCCAGCAGCTTAGTCCGGGGAAGCTCCTACAATGAGCAGTTCTTC
TRBV7-9	TRBD1	TRBJ1-2	.	CASSAGQPLGYTF	TGTGCCAGCAGCGCGGGACAGCCTTTGGGCTACACCTTC
TRBV6-5	.	TRBJ1-2	.	CASKAGPDYGYTF	TGTGCCAGCAAGGCAGGGCCAGACTATGGCTACACCTTC
TRBV9	TRBD1	TRBJ2-1	.	CASSGGTGGHNEQFF	TGTGCCAGCAGCGGCGGGACAGGGGGTCACAATGAGCAGTTCTTC
TRBV27	.	TRBJ1-2	.	CASSSQGPNYGYTF	TGTGCCAGCAGTTCTCAGGGCCCTAACTATGGCTACACCTTC
TRBV28	.	TRBJ1-4	.	CASSFEEYHSTATNEKLFF	TGTGCCAGCAGTTTCGAAGAATACCACTCCACTGCAACTAATGAAAAACTGTTTTTT
TRBV6-5	.	TRBJ1-3	few	CASRDSGFPGNTIYF	TGTGCCAGCAGGGACAGCGGATTCCCTGGAAACACCATATATTTT
TRBV27	TRBD1	TRBJ1-2	.	CASSMIQGTYGYTF	TGTGCCAGCAGCATGATACAGGGGACCTATGGCTACACCTTC
TRBV7-8	TRBD2	TRBJ2-1	.	CASSPRTRDNEQFF	TGTGCCAGCAGCCCAAGGACTAGAGACAATGAGCAGTTCTTC
TRBV5-1	.	TRBJ1-1	.	CASSYGGGTEAFF	TGCGCCAGCAGCTACGGGGGTGGCACTGAAGCTTTCTTT
TRBV5-1	.	TRBJ1-5	.	CASSLDPGSNQPQHF	TGCGCCAGCAGCTTGGACCCAGGTTCCAATCAGCCCCAGCATTTT
TRBV5-1	.	TRBJ2-7	.	CASSSGVPPYEQYF	TGCGCCAGCAGCTCCGGGGTACCACCTTACGAGCAGTACTTC
TRBV7-9	.	TRBJ1-1	.	CASTMGQEAFF	TGTGCCAGCACCATGGGACAAGAAGCTTTCTTT
TRBV4-2	TRBD2	TRBJ2-7	.	CASSQDLTSGAYEQYF	TGTGCCAGCAGCCAAGATCTCACTAGCGGGGCCTACGAGCAGTACTTC
TRBV10-3	.	TRBJ2-1	.	CAISEPQGQKSLYNEQFF	TGTGCCATCAGTGAGCCTCAGGGGCAGAAATCCCTCTACAATGAGCAGTTCTTC
TRBV19	.	TRBJ2-2	.	CASSTGFTGELFF	TGTGCCAGTAGTACCGGGTTCACCGGGGAGCTGTTTTTT
TRBV27	.	TRBJ2-7	.	CASSLNLRYEQYF	TGTGCCAGCAGTTTGAACCTCCGGTACGAGCAGTACTTC
TRBV7-2	.	TRBJ1-3	.	CASSLSRGGRGTIYF	TGTGCCAGCAGCCTTTCTAGGGGGGGTCGGGGCACCATATATTTT
TRBV11-3	.	TRBJ2-7	.	CASSLEGGSEQYF	TGTGCCAGCAGCTTAGAAGGGGGTTCCGAGCAGTACTTC
TRBV5-5	.	TRBJ2-1	.	CASSPVVKSSYNEQFF	TGTGCCAGCAGCCCGGTAGTGAAGAGCTCCTACAATGAGCAGTTCTTC
TRBV28	TRBD1	TRBJ2-3	.	CASSFPGQGIHTQYF	TGTGCCAGCAGTTTTCCGGGACAGGGGATCCATACGCAGTATTTT
TRBV10-3	TRBD2	TRBJ2-5	.	CAISRLAGEPGETQYF	TGTGCCATCAGTCGCCTAGCGGGGGAGCCCGGGGAGACCCAGTACTTC